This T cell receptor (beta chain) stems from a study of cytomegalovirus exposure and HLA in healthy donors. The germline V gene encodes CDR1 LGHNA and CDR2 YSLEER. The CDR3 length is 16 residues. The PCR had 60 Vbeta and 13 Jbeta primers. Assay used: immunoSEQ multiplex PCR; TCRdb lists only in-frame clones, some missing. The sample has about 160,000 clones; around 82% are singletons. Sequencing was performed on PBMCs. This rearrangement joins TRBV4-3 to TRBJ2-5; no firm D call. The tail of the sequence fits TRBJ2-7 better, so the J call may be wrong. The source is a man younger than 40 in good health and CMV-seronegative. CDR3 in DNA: TGCGCCAGCAGCCAAGATAGGGCCGCTAGCTCCTACGAGCAGTACTTC. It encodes CASSQDRAASSYEQYF.